Listed below are T cell receptor beta chains from one sample, sequenced in a study of Ad26.COV2.S vaccination and SARS-CoV-2 variants. Generated by immunoSEQ multiplex PCR, the TCRdb table keeps only in-frame clones and is missing some. The sample lists around 380,000 clones; roughly nine tenths were seen once. This specimen was peripheral blood, taken in a trial of Ad26.COV2.S vaccine versus placebo. All receptors come from a person between 18 and 65 years old who received the Ad26.COV2.S COVID-19 vaccine or a placebo. Each CDR3 is given without its conserved first and last residue.

TRBV7-2	TRBJ1-5	ASSFGTGSGNQPQH
TRBV6-2/TRBV6-3	TRBJ1-5	ASSYQTSSQPQH
TRBV5-1	TRBJ2-3	ASSFGDTSEDTQY
TRBV5-1	TRBJ1-1	ASSQQGQGAAEAF
TRBV6-5	TRBJ2-5	ASRVRGGTLETQY
TRBV27	TRBJ1-2	ASSSSRQVNYGYT
TRBV18	TRBJ1-1	ASSLLTGLGTEAF
TRBV7-9	TRBJ2-1	ASSLKPGQFNNEQF
TRBV9	TRBJ2-7	ASSVKQKYEQY
TRBV19	TRBJ2-5	ASGTSATTTQY
TRBV11-3	TRBJ2-3	ASSSRTSGNPDTQY
TRBV4-1	TRBJ2-7	ASSQVWSREQY
TRBV11-2	TRBJ2-7	ASSSSYEQY
TRBV12-3/TRBV12-4	TRBJ2-7	ATPQSCEQY
TRBV15	TRBJ1-2	ATRGNYGYT
TRBV5-5	TRBJ2-5	ASSLVATAETQY
TRBV11-3	TRBJ2-3	ASSFRGGGGLSTDTQY
TRBV7-8	TRBJ2-3	ASSLAGGPSTQY
TRBV5-4	TRBJ1-2	ASSFPGADYGYT
TRBV11-2	TRBJ2-5	ASSLGLAGTYIGETQY
TRBV4-1	TRBJ1-1	ASSPLFRGANTEAF
TRBV10-3	TRBJ2-2	AISDGVGTGELF
TRBV6-6	TRBJ1-2	ASRLSLGGFGYT
TRBV6-1	TRBJ2-7	ASSEVSGLDEQY
TRBV6-6	TRBJ2-1	ASTARGHIDEQF
TRBV4-3	TRBJ2-1	ASSQVGGYFNEQF
TRBV6-5	TRBJ1-2	ASSYSGVPGAYGYT
TRBV4-1	TRBJ2-7	ASSQGGGSTYEQY
TRBV12-5	TRBJ2-7	ASGLNAGQGGEQY
TRBV7-8	TRBJ1-4	ASSLGGLPGEKLF
TRBV11-2	TRBJ1-4	ASSLTTNEKLF
TRBV2	TRBJ2-1	ASSDLASGAFRGFNEQF
TRBV2	TRBJ1-1	ASSADSEAF